In this sample, the clone carrying this TCR beta chain turned up many times. The target antigen is unknown. Unmatched junction bases numbered 6, after V lost 0 bases and J lost 4 bases. CDR1 is GTSNPN and CDR2 is SVGIG in the germline V gene (reference sequence). The CDR3 is made up of 14 amino acids. Researchers attached unique molecular identifiers to individual cDNA molecules. One entry per CDR3 protein, called by TCRdb with MiXCR from the 5' RACE reads. The sample shows about 80,000 distinct CDR3 sequences, 6% to 7% of them seen only once. This record belongs to a study of early T cells in non-severe SARS-CoV-2 infection. Study conclusions and caveats: Comparison of clonotypes with VDJdb favored anti-spike CD8 responses while missing private and CD4 specificities.

Sequencing input: whole blood. This chain links TRBV30 with TRBJ2-7; 7 bases match TRBD2. The sequence came from an adult who was a healthcare worker with PCR-confirmed SARS-CoV-2 infection or an uninfected control (not recorded which). This CDR3 reads CAWSVPPGRYEQYF. For the CDR3, the DNA is TGTGCCTGGAGTGTACCCCCCGGGAGGTACGAGCAGTACTTC. Full variable domain (outside the CDR3, taken from reference TRBV30 and TRBJ2-7): SQTIHQWPATLVQPVGSPLSLECTVEGTSNPNLYWYRQAAGRGLQLLFYSVGIGQISSEVPQNLSASRPQDRQFILSSKKLLLSDSGFYLCAWSVPPGRYEQYFGPGTRLTVT.